A single sample gave rise to the 30 T cell receptor beta chains below, sequenced in a study of tumor-infiltrating lymphocytes in localized non-small cell lung cancer. TCRdb keeps only in-frame clones here, not all; method: immunoSEQ multiplex PCR. The sample contains 2,500 to 3,000 clones, over 65% of which appear only once. Source material: uninvolved lung tissue not adjacent to the tumor. All receptors come from a human donor with non-small cell lung cancer.

V usage is TRBV5-1 and J usage is TRBJ1-2; D is perhaps TRBD1 (5 bases). The CDR3 totals 13 residues. V lost 2 bases to trimming and J lost 6 bases, with 11 bases between them. From germline, CDR1 is SGHRS and CDR2 YFSETQ. The CDR3 DNA reads as TGCGCCAGCAGCTTACTACTGGGGGATGGCTACACCTTC. Protein product: CASSLLLGDGYTF.

The chain employs TRBV9 and TRBJ1-4; 7 positions agree with TRBD1. After removal of 3 bases from V and 0 bases from J, the junction contained 8 bases not matched to a gene. CDR3 length: 17 amino acids. Germline V gene data show CDR1 as SGDLS and CDR2 as YYNGEE. CDR3 in amino acids: CASSATGIGATNEKLFF. The CDR3 nucleotides read TGTGCCAGCAGCGCGACAGGGATAGGAGCAACTAATGAAAAACTGTTTTTT. Together with reference TRBV9 and TRBJ1-4, the CDR3 gives the full variable domain: DSGVTQTPKHLITATGQRVTLRCSPRSGDLSVYWYQQSLDQGLQFLIQYYNGEERAKGNILERFSAQQFPDLHSELNLSSLELGDSALYFCASSATGIGATNEKLFFGSGTQLSVL.

This clone was detected once. The gene calls are TRBV11-2 and TRBJ1-1; maybe TRBD1 (6 bases). V was cut by 1 base and J by 3 bases, with 12 bases left in between. CDR3 length: 15 residues. Germline CDR1 and CDR2: SGHAT and FQNNGV. DNA of the CDR3: TGTGCCAGCAGCTTAGTTCTGGGGGCGGACACTGAAGCTTTCTTT. This gives the protein CASSLVLGADTEAFF.

The chain combines TRBV29-1 with TRBJ2-3; D is perhaps TRBD2 (5 bases). Germline assignment: CDR1 SQVTM and CDR2 ANQGSEA. The CDR3 has 15 residues. V dropped 4 bases and J dropped 1 base, with 15 bases sitting between them. The CDR3: CSVVPGSEGTDTQYF. The CDR3 nucleotides read TGCAGCGTTGTCCCGGGATCAGAAGGCACAGATACGCAGTATTTT.

The rearrangement links TRBV7-2 to TRBJ1-3; D might be TRBD1 (5 bases). The CDR3 is 14 amino acids. Between the trimmed V and J ends, which lost 1 base and 2 bases, there was a span of 6 bases. Germline-derived CDR1 and CDR2 are SGHTA and FQGNSA. CDR3 residues: CASSLGRAGNTIYF. As DNA, the CDR3 is TGTGCCAGCAGCTTAGGCAGGGCTGGAAACACCATATATTTT. The full variable domain, completed using reference TRBV7-2 and TRBJ1-3, is GAGVSQSPSNKVTEKGKDVELRCDPISGHTALYWYRQSLGQGLEFLIYFQGNSAPDKSGLPSDRFSAERTGGSVSTLTIQRTQQEDSAVYLCASSLGRAGNTIYFGEGSWLTVV.

This clone occurred a few times. The CDR3 is CASSVGGGAGTEAFF. The CDR3 DNA reads as TGTGCCAGCAGCGTGGGAGGGGGCGCGGGCACTGAAGCTTTCTTT. The V gene is TRBV14, the J gene TRBJ1-1; 7 nucleotides agree with TRBD1. CDR3 length: 15 amino acids. J gave up 4 bases and V 5 bases, and 10 bases lay outside the gene matches. Germline-derived CDR1 and CDR2 are SGHDN and FVKESK. Together with reference TRBV14 and TRBJ1-1, the CDR3 gives the full variable domain: EAGVTQFPSHSVIEKGQTVTLRCDPISGHDNLYWYRRVMGKEIKFLLHFVKESKQDESGMPNNRFLAERTGGTYSTLKVQPAELEDSGVYFCASSVGGGAGTEAFFGQGTRLTVV.

This clone came up a few times. The gene calls are TRBV2 and TRBJ1-1; D is perhaps TRBD1 (6 bases). This CDR3 has 15 amino acids. The V and J ends lost 2 bases and 4 bases respectively, with 14 bases between them. Germline V gene data show CDR1 as SNHLY and CDR2 as FYNNEI. CDR3 in amino acids: CASSESKGDGTEAFF. The CDR3 DNA sequence: TGTGCCAGCAGTGAATCTAAGGGGGACGGCACTGAAGCTTTCTTT.

As regards this clone: Sequence at one end of the junction differs from germline and may be a read error. The rearrangement uses TRBV7-7 and TRBJ2-3; D remains unclear. Germline CDR1 and CDR2: SSHAT and FNYEAQ (reference sequence). This CDR3 has 15 amino acids. This chain's CDR3 is CASSPGLERSDTQYF. CDR3 nucleotide sequence: TGTGCTAGCAGCCCCGGTCTTGAACGGTCAGATACGCAGTATTTT. Drawing the rest from reference TRBV7-7 and TRBJ2-3, the complete variable domain is GAGVSQSPRYKVTKRGQDVTLRCDPISSHATLYWYQQALGQGPEFLTYFNYEAQPDKSGLPSDRFSAERPEGSISTLTIQRTEQRDSAMYRCASSPGLERSDTQYFGPGTRLTVL.

This chain uses TRBV18 with TRBJ2-7, with D tentatively TRBD1 (6 bases). The CDR3 is 13 residues long. V was pared by 0 bases and J by 5 bases, with 8 bases between. Germline V gene data show CDR1 as KGHSH and CDR2 as LQKENI. The DNA for the CDR3 is TGTGCCAGCTCACCACCGGACAGAAACGAGCAGTACTTC. Protein product: CASSPPDRNEQYF.

The J gene is TRBJ1-5, the V gene TRBV15; no definite D call. The CDR3 is made up of 15 amino acids. The germline V and J ends were trimmed by 0 bases and 5 bases, with 11 bases remaining between them. Looked up from germline, CDR1 is LNHNV and CDR2 is YYDKDF (reference sequence). This CDR3 reads CATSRDARRDQPQHF. Written as DNA, the CDR3 is TGTGCCACCAGCAGAGATGCCAGGAGGGATCAGCCCCAGCATTTT.

The chain uses TRBV6-1 and TRBJ1-6; D remains ambiguous. The CDR3 is 12 amino acids. V was clipped by 11 bases and J by 11 bases, with 16 bases between them. Germline loops: CDR1 MNHNS, CDR2 SASEGT. The CDR3 coding sequence is TGTGCCCGGGAAGGGCGGGAGACACCCCTCCACTTT. Its translation is CAREGRETPLHF.

The rearrangement uses TRBV13 and TRBJ1-1; 7 bases align to TRBD1. V was clipped by 5 bases and J by 1 base; unmatched bases: 1. This CDR3 contains 13 residues. CDR1 and CDR2 (germline): PRHDT, FYEKMQ (reference sequence). In nucleotides, the CDR3 is TGTGCCAGCAGCCGGGACAGGAACACTGAAGCTTTCTTT. Encoded protein: CASSRDRNTEAFF.

CDR3 region: CASSPPGQGRGWETQYF. The DNA of the CDR3 is TGTGCCAGCTCACCACCGGGACAGGGGCGTGGTTGGGAGACCCAGTACTTC. The V and J genes are TRBV18 and TRBJ2-5; 10 nucleotides align to TRBD1. CDR3 length: 17 residues. J gave up 5 bases and V 0 bases, and 9 bases lay outside the gene matches. CDR1 is KGHSH and CDR2 is LQKENI in the germline V gene.

The chain links TRBV30 to TRBJ1-1; maybe TRBD1 (5 bases). This CDR3 comprises 14 residues. V was shortened by 4 bases and J by 1 base, with 13 bases between the two germline ends. The V gene's germline CDR1 is GTSNPN and CDR2 SVGIG (reference sequence). This chain's CDR3 is CAWTLKGTNTEAFF. CDR3 in DNA: TGTGCCTGGACCTTAAAGGGGACGAACACTGAAGCTTTCTTT.

This chain connects TRBV18 to TRBJ1-5; D not certain. The CDR3 extends over 15 amino acids. Germline CDR1 is KGHSH and CDR2 is LQKENI. Trimming cost V 5 bases and J 2 bases, with 13 bases left between them. CDR3 in amino acids: CASSIGPAGNQPQHF. The CDR3 DNA follows: TGTGCCAGCTCAATCGGGCCCGCCGGCAATCAGCCCCAGCATTTT.

The table lists this clone with a count of one. The chain links TRBV13 to TRBJ2-3; D possibly corresponds to TRBD2 (7 bases). Trimming shortened V by 5 bases and J by 1 base, and 16 bases separated the two germline ends. Germline V gene lookup returns CDR1 PRHDT and CDR2 FYEKMQ (reference sequence). The CDR3 totals 16 residues. CDR3 in amino acids: CASSPRLGGGTDTQYF. The CDR3 nucleotides read TGTGCCAGCAGCCCCCGTTTAGGGGGGGGCACAGATACGCAGTATTTT.

In DNA, the CDR3 is TGTGCCAGCAGCCTATCCTCGGGACAGTTCTCTGGAAACACCATATATTTT. It encodes CASSLSSGQFSGNTIYF. This chain joins TRBV11-2 and TRBJ1-3, with 7 positions matching TRBD1. The CDR3 totals 17 residues. Germline V gene sequence: CDR1 SGHAT, CDR2 FQNNGV. J lost 0 bases, V lost 5 bases, and 10 bases had no gene match.

V is TRBV7-8 and J is TRBJ1-3, with D hard to call. The germline CDR1 and CDR2 sequences are SGHVS and FQNEAQ. Trimming cost V 6 bases and J 0 bases, with 6 bases left between them. The length of the CDR3 is 13 residues. The CDR3 nucleotides are TGTGCCAGCAGACTTTCCTCTGGAAACACCATATATTTT. Its translation is CASRLSSGNTIYF.

This chain links TRBV6-5 with TRBJ2-7; either TRBD1 or TRBD2 may supply D (5 bases each). From germline, CDR1 is MNHEY and CDR2 SVGAGI. With 0 bases removed from V and 7 bases from J, the gap between germline ends came to 16 bases. The CDR3 runs 15 residues. CDR3 sequence (DNA): TGTGCCAGCAGTTACTCGGGACCCCTCGATAGGGAGCAGTACTTC. Amino acids: CASSYSGPLDREQYF.

The gene calls are TRBV5-4 and TRBJ2-5, with 11 bases identical to TRBD2. There are 15 residues in the CDR3. J lost 4 bases, V lost 4 bases, and 6 bases had no gene match. Germline values: CDR1 SGHNT, CDR2 YYREEE (reference sequence). CDR3 DNA sequence: TGTGCCAGCAGCCCTAGCGGGGGGTCTTTAGAGACCCAGTACTTC. Its translation is CASSPSGGSLETQYF. Combining the CDR3 with reference TRBV5-4 and TRBJ2-5 gives the whole variable domain ETGVTQSPTHLIKTRGQQVTLRCSSQSGHNTVSWYQQALGQGPQFIFQYYREEENGRGNFPPRFSGLQFPNYSSELNVNALELDDSALYLCASSPSGGSLETQYFGPGTRLLVL.

The count of this clone is one. The chain uses TRBV28 and TRBJ2-7; 11 nucleotides align to TRBD1. The CDR3 extends over 14 amino acids. Losses at the gene ends were 4 bases for V and 3 bases for J; bases not matched to a gene: 2. From germline, CDR1 is MDHEN and CDR2 SYDVKM. The chain's CDR3 is CASSSGTGGYEQYV. CDR3 nucleotide sequence: TGTGCCAGCAGTTCGGGGACAGGGGGCTACGAGCAGTACGTC.

The chain is built from TRBV10-3 and TRBJ2-7; a possible D gene is TRBD2 (5 bases). CDR1 and CDR2 (germline): ENHRY, SYGVKD. This CDR3 is 13 amino acids long. The V gene lost 2 bases and the J gene lost 2 bases, with 7 bases spanning the gap. CDR3 coding DNA: TGTGCCATCAGTGAGGGACTTCCCTACGAGCAGTACTTC. Residues: CAISEGLPYEQYF.

This rearrangement joins TRBV14 to TRBJ2-5, with 7 bases aligning to TRBD2. Trimming cost V 1 base and J 3 bases; bases outside gene matches: 14. The germline V gene encodes CDR1 SGHDN and CDR2 FVKESK. The CDR3 extends over 18 amino acids. As DNA, the CDR3 is TGTGCCAGCAGCCAAGGGGAGGGGTCTACCTTTTTGAAAGAGACCCAGTACTTC. Translated, it gives CASSQGEGSTFLKETQYF.

CDR3 protein: CASSRGRVSNQPQHF. CDR3 coding DNA: TGTGCCAGCAGCCGGGGTAGGGTCAGCAATCAGCCCCAGCATTTT. This chain uses TRBV5-6 with TRBJ1-5; D uncertain. CDR1 SGHDT and CDR2 YYEEEE come from the germline V gene. The length of the CDR3 is 15 residues. V lost 4 bases to trimming and J lost 1 base, with 12 bases between them.

The chain couples TRBV19 to TRBJ1-5, with a weak D call TRBD1 (5 bases). V shed 1 base and J shed 3 bases, with 10 bases lying between them. The germline CDR1 and CDR2 sequences are LNHDA and SQIVND (reference sequence). CDR3 length equals 15 residues. The DNA of the CDR3 is TGTGCCAGTAGTATAGCGGGGGGACTCAATCAGCCCCAGCATTTT. Protein product: CASSIAGGLNQPQHF.

This chain joins TRBV2 and TRBJ2-7, with TRBD2 matching 8 bases. CDR1 SNHLY and CDR2 FYNNEI come from the germline V gene. J was trimmed by 2 bases and V by 6 bases; bases with no gene match: 12. The length of the CDR3 is 16 residues. The DNA of the CDR3 is TGTGCCAGCAGAGCCGGGACTAGATTGGTCCCCTACGAGCAGTACTTC. Translated, it gives CASRAGTRLVPYEQYF.

V is TRBV27 and J is TRBJ1-5, with a weak D call TRBD1 (5 bases). The CDR3 totals 14 residues. The V gene's germline CDR1 is MNHEY and CDR2 SMNVEV (reference sequence). V was clipped by 6 bases and J by 4 bases, with 13 bases between them. Here the CDR3 reads CASRFGEGNQPQHF. CDR3 nucleotide sequence: TGTGCCAGCAGGTTTGGTGAGGGGAATCAGCCCCAGCATTTT.

This chain links TRBV5-1 with TRBJ2-1; the D gene is possibly TRBD2 (7 bases). Germline V gene sequence: CDR1 SGHRS, CDR2 YFSETQ. The CDR3 totals 16 residues. V lost 2 bases and J lost 5, with 17 bases in between. CDR3 DNA: TGCGCCAGCAGCTTACTAGCGAGGGGGGGGCACAATGAGCAGTTCTTC. This codes for CASSLLARGGHNEQFF.

The genes are TRBV6-5 and TRBJ1-5; D not certain. This CDR3 comprises 14 residues. V dropped 2 bases and J dropped 3 bases, with 8 bases sitting between them. Germline-derived CDR1 and CDR2 are MNHEY and SVGAGI. CDR3 nucleotides: TGTGCCAGCAGTTACCGAGGATTCAATCAGCCCCAGCATTTT. Its protein is CASSYRGFNQPQHF.

The V and J genes are TRBV5-1 and TRBJ2-5; D not certain. CDR1 SGHRS and CDR2 YFSETQ come from the germline V gene. With 0 bases removed from V and 6 bases from J, the gap between germline ends came to 9 bases. This CDR3 is 13 amino acids long. In DNA, the CDR3 is TGCGCCAGCAGCTTGGAGCAGATCCAGACCCAGTACTTC. It is translated as CASSLEQIQTQYF.